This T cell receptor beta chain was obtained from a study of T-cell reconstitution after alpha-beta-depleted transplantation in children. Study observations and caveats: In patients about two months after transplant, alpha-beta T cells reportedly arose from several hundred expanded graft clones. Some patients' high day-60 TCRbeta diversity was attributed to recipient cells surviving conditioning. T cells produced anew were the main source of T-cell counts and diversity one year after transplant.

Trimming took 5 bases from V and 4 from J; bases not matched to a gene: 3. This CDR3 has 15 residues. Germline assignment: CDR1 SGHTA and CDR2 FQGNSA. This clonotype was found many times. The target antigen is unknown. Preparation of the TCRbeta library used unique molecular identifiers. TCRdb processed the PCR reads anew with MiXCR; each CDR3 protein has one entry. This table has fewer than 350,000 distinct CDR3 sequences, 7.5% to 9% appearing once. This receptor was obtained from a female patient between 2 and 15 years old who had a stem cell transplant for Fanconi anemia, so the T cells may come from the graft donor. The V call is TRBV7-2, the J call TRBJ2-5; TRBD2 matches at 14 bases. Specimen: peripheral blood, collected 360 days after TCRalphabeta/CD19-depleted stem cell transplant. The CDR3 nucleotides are TGTGCCAGCAGCACCGGGACTAGCGGGGGAGAGACCCAGTACTTC. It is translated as CASSTGTSGGETQYF.